This section outlines one T cell receptor (beta chain) sequence together with its context. This CDR3 is also generated by other DNA sequences in the sample. The CDR3 covers 15 residues. The germline V gene encodes CDR1 MGHRA and CDR2 YSYEKL. V was pared by 1 base and J by 1 base, with 9 bases between. The repertoire was sequenced with immunoSEQ multiplex PCR; TCRdb's copy has only in-frame clones and lacks some. Seen here are millions of clones, around nine tenths observed once, and the top ten hold under 0.15%. The data derive from a study of shared clonotypes between healthy human individuals. The chain carries TRBV4-1 and TRBJ2-3; D is perhaps TRBD2 (5 bases). The sequence was obtained from a man aged 18 to 35 in good health. Sequencing was performed on naive CD4+ T cells sorted from blood. Subset: CD45RA+ positively selected. As DNA, the CDR3 is TGCGCCAGCAGCCAAGGGCTAGCTGGCACAGATACGCAGTATTTT. It translates to CASSQGLAGTDTQYF.